This T cell receptor (beta chain) was sequenced for a study of cytomegalovirus exposure and HLA in healthy donors. Study details: Caucasian-associated ancestry cluster membership applied to over 80% of several hundred genotyped donors.

To note about this clone: Antigen unknown.

The V gene end was trimmed by 5 bases and the J gene end by 7 bases; junction bases not matched to a gene: 11. The V gene's germline CDR1 is MGHRA and CDR2 YSYEKL. CDR3 length: 15 amino acids. General observations from the study: A few chains linked to CMV were shown in vitro to be specific for CMV antigens.

Vbeta (60) and Jbeta (13) primers were used in the PCR. In the authors' methods: In a later analysis, of 79 million or so unique beta chains, about 10 million appeared in at least two donors. Sequencing used immunoSEQ multiplex PCR; TCRdb keeps in-frame clones, though not all of them. V, J and clone size are taken as reported in that table, and D and trimming were inferred from the DNA itself. Of fewer than 70,000 clones in the sample, roughly four fifths were seen once. Sequenced: PBMCs. The source of this sequence is an older woman in good health and CMV-seropositive. The chain couples TRBV4-1 to TRBJ1-1; TRBD1 matches 9 bases. The CDR3 loop is CASSEYRDRVGEAFF. CDR3 nucleotides: TGCGCCAGCAGCGAATACCGGGACAGGGTCGGTGAAGCTTTCTTT.